One and the same sample provided the 25 T cell receptor beta chains below, sequenced in a study of shared clonotypes between healthy human individuals. Positive CCR7 selection of CD45RO-negative cells yielded the naive CD8 cells, and terminally differentiated effector memory CD45RA+ cells were excluded. Clones were read by immunoSEQ multiplex PCR, and TCRdb kept only the in-frame ones, dropping some. The sample yields around 2,100,000 clones, about 94% seen once. Source material: naive CD8+ T cells sorted from blood. The receptors originated from a man younger than 30 in good health.

A word on this clone: Within the sample, other DNA sequences also encode this same CDR3. V is TRBV28 and J is TRBJ2-2, with D tentatively TRBD1 (5 bases). This CDR3 has 14 residues. Germline lookup yields CDR1 MDHEN and CDR2 SYDVKM. V lost 3 bases and J lost 3, with 8 bases in between. In nucleotides, the CDR3 is TGTGCCAGCAGTTTCCAGGGCGACACCGGGGAGCTGTTTTTT. Translating it yields CASSFQGDTGELFF.

This chain links TRBV19 with TRBJ2-5; 10 bases are a match to TRBD2. J gave up 3 bases and V 4 bases, and 5 bases lay outside the gene matches. The CDR3 contains 15 residues. From germline, CDR1 is LNHDA and CDR2 SQIVND (reference sequence). DNA of the CDR3: TGTGCCAGTAGTACACCCGGACTAGCGGAAGAGACCCAGTACTTC. This gives the protein CASSTPGLAEETQYF.

J is TRBJ1-1 and V is TRBV15; 10 bases agree with TRBD1. The trim removed 5 bases at V and 10 bases at J, leaving 4 bases unmatched. Germline V CDR1 and CDR2: LNHNV, YYDKDF (reference sequence). This CDR3 is 12 amino acids long. CDR3 nucleotides: TGTGCCACCAGCCCCCGGACAGGGGGAGCTTTCTTT. Protein: CATSPRTGGAFF.

J is TRBJ2-3 and V is TRBV6-1; D unresolved. The CDR3 consists of 12 residues. Germline loops: CDR1 MNHNS, CDR2 SASEGT. The V end was cut by 0 bases, the J end by 4 bases, with 2 bases between. DNA for the CDR3: TGTGCCAGCAGTGAAGCGTCAGATACGCAGTATTTT. Its translation: CASSEASDTQYF.

This chain uses TRBV4-1 with TRBJ2-7, with a possible D match to TRBD1 (6 bases). The V gene lost 6 bases and the J gene lost 2 bases, with 11 bases spanning the gap. Germline CDR1 reads MGHRA; CDR2 reads YSYEKL. The CDR3 runs to 13 residues. The CDR3 bases are TGCGCCAGCAGTCGGACAGCCGCCTACGAGCAGTACTTC. Protein sequence: CASSRTAAYEQYF.

The chain is built from TRBV6-5 and TRBJ1-1; D uncertain. Trimming shortened V by 7 bases and J by 5 bases, and 17 bases separated the two germline ends. CDR1 and CDR2 (germline): MNHEY, SVGAGI. This CDR3 contains 14 residues. CDR3 in DNA: TGTGCCAGCACCTCCGACGGCATGGGGACTGAAGCTTTCTTT. This sequence encodes CASTSDGMGTEAFF.

To note about this clone: Other DNA sequences from this sample encode an identical CDR3 as well. The rearrangement joins TRBV4-1 to TRBJ1-3, with D unclear. Deletions cut 0 bases from V and 1 base from J, with 7 bases between. The CDR3 covers 15 residues. Germline lookup yields CDR1 MGHRA and CDR2 YSYEKL. CDR3 in DNA: TGCGCCAGCAGCCAAGATTATGGGTCTGGAAACACCATATATTTT. It is translated as CASSQDYGSGNTIYF.

This chain connects TRBV4-1 to TRBJ2-1; 10 positions agree with TRBD2. V gave up 3 bases and J gave up 10 bases; unmatched junction bases: 12. Germline CDR1 and CDR2: MGHRA and YSYEKL. The CDR3 length is 16 residues. The DNA for the CDR3 is TGCGCCAGCAGCCACGTACTAGCGGGGTTAGATCGGGAGCAGTTCTTC. It specifies CASSHVLAGLDREQFF.

The chain carries TRBV7-6 and TRBJ2-7; 8 bases match TRBD2. The germline V gene encodes CDR1 SGHVS and CDR2 FNYEAQ. V lost 1 base, J lost 3 bases, and 8 bases stayed unmatched. This CDR3 has 16 residues. CDR3: CASSLETGLGHYEQYF. CDR3 coding DNA: TGTGCCAGCAGCTTAGAGACGGGACTAGGCCACTACGAGCAGTACTTC.

The chain recombines TRBV5-4 with TRBJ2-7, with 10 bases that match TRBD1. The CDR3 extends over 13 amino acids. V shed 4 bases and J 7 bases; nucleotides not matched to a gene: 5. Germline CDR1 SGHNT, CDR2 YYREEE (reference sequence). The chain's CDR3 is CASSVDRGSEQYF. The CDR3 coding sequence is TGTGCCAGCAGCGTGGACAGGGGGAGTGAGCAGTACTTC.

The chain has TRBV30 and TRBJ1-1; TRBD1 matches 7 bases. V was clipped by 0 bases and J by 1 base; unmatched bases: 5. CDR3 length: 15 residues. Per the germline V gene, CDR1 is GTSNPN and CDR2 is SVGIG (reference sequence). The CDR3 nucleotides are TGTGCCTGGAGTGTACATGAGGGGGCGAACACTGAAGCTTTCTTT. It encodes CAWSVHEGANTEAFF.

This chain uses TRBV29-1 with TRBJ2-7; D not resolved. Trimming left V 2 bases short and J 0 bases short, with 14 bases between. The CDR3 spans 15 residues. In germline, CDR1 is SQVTM, CDR2 ANQGSEA. CDR3 sequence: CSVESPMESSYEQYF. The CDR3 DNA reads TGCAGCGTTGAATCCCCCATGGAGAGCTCCTACGAGCAGTACTTC.

J is TRBJ2-7 and V is TRBV5-6, with D uncertain. This CDR3 spans 11 amino acids. Trimming took 1 base from V and 5 from J, leaving 4 bases between them. CDR1 and CDR2 from the germline V gene are SGHDT and YYEEEE. CDR3 nucleotides: TGTGCCAGCAGCTTGTATAACGAGCAGTACTTC. It translates to CASSLYNEQYF.

The V gene is TRBV2, the J gene TRBJ1-4, with D perhaps matching TRBD1 (5 bases). Deletions cut 2 bases from V and 0 bases from J, with 16 bases between. Germline V lookup: CDR1 SNHLY, CDR2 FYNNEI. The CDR3 extends over 18 amino acids. The DNA of the CDR3 is TGTGCCAGCAGTGAAACGCGGGGGGACGGATCAACTAATGAAAAACTGTTTTTT. Its protein product is CASSETRGDGSTNEKLFF.

This clone was observed once. Other DNA sequences in this sample translate to the same CDR3. The gene calls are TRBV5-6 and TRBJ2-1, with 13 bases fitting TRBD2. This CDR3 comprises 16 residues. Germline V gives CDR1 SGHDT, CDR2 YYEEEE. The V gene end was trimmed by 4 bases and the J gene end by 1 base; junction bases not matched to a gene: 2. DNA of the CDR3: TGTGCCAGCAGCCCGGGACTAGCGGGATCCTACAATGAGCAGTTCTTC. This encodes CASSPGLAGSYNEQFF.

The CDR3 sequence is CASSPGLKTGYGYTF. The CDR3 DNA reads TGCGCCAGCAGCCCGGGACTGAAAACTGGCTATGGCTACACCTTC. The chain couples TRBV4-1 to TRBJ1-2; TRBD1 might be the D (5 bases). Trimming removed 4 bases at V and 4 bases at J, with 16 bases between. CDR1 is MGHRA, CDR2 YSYEKL, per germline. This CDR3 is built from 15 residues.

This clone is a singleton in its sample. Other nucleotide sequences from this sample produce the same CDR3. The rearrangement links TRBV7-9 to TRBJ2-7; D is ambiguous. CDR3 length: 14 residues. V shed 1 base and J shed 1 base, with 8 bases lying between them. CDR1 is SEHNR and CDR2 is FQNEAQ in the germline V gene (reference sequence). The CDR3 here is CASSLVGRSYEQYF. DNA for the CDR3: TGTGCCAGCAGCTTAGTGGGCAGATCCTACGAGCAGTACTTC.

This CDR3 reads CASSFRAGTGELFF. The CDR3 bases are TGTGCCAGCAGTTTCAGGGCTGGGACCGGGGAGCTGTTTTTT. This chain connects TRBV28 to TRBJ2-2, with D possibly matching TRBD1 (5 bases). Germline V gene sequence: CDR1 MDHEN, CDR2 SYDVKM. Trimming took off 3 bases at V and 5 bases at J, with 10 bases between the two ends. The length of the CDR3 is 14 residues.

The chain has TRBV5-1 and TRBJ1-1; D remains unclear. The ends were cut back, 2 bases at V and 1 base at J, with 12 bases in the middle. This CDR3 comprises 15 residues. Germline V CDR1 and CDR2: SGHRS, YFSETQ. The CDR3 here is CASSFYRTENTEAFF. In DNA, the CDR3 is TGCGCCAGCAGCTTTTACCGGACCGAGAACACTGAAGCTTTCTTT.

The chain links TRBV27 to TRBJ2-1; D might be TRBD1 or TRBD2, each matching 5 bases. CDR1 MNHEY and CDR2 SMNVEV come from the germline V gene (reference sequence). The CDR3 length is 17 residues. V gave up 3 bases and J gave up 9 bases, with 24 bases separating them. The CDR3 DNA reads as TGTGCCAGCAGTTTGGGGCGGGTTAGCCCGTTCCGGTCTGAGCAGTTCTTC. This encodes CASSLGRVSPFRSEQFF.

The chain employs TRBV4-3 and TRBJ2-2; TRBD1 agrees at 11 bases. The CDR3 spans 17 residues. V was pared by 3 bases and J by 6 bases, with 9 bases of the junction left unmatched. Germline-derived CDR1 and CDR2 are LGHNA and YSLEER. The CDR3 region is CASSQGQGVGSAGELFF. The CDR3 coding sequence is TGCGCCAGCAGCCAGGGACAGGGGGTGGGCTCCGCCGGGGAGCTGTTTTTT.

The rearrangement uses TRBV5-1 and TRBJ1-2; D remains unclear. Between the trimmed V and J ends, which lost 4 bases and 3 bases, there was a span of 4 bases. Germline V CDR1 and CDR2: SGHRS, YFSETQ. The CDR3 loop spans 11 amino acids. CDR3 region: CASSADYGYTF. In DNA form, the CDR3 reads TGCGCCAGCAGCGCGGACTATGGCTACACCTTC.

V is TRBV4-1 and J is TRBJ1-5; D is ambiguous. V was trimmed by 0 bases and J by 3 bases, leaving 9 bases between them. The CDR3 runs to 15 residues. Germline V gene data show CDR1 as MGHRA and CDR2 as YSYEKL. The CDR3 region has the DNA TGCGCCAGCAGCCAAGATTCCGGGATCAATCAGCCCCAGCATTTT. Translating gives CASSQDSGINQPQHF.

This clone appeared a single time. This rearrangement joins TRBV25-1 to TRBJ1-2; D is unresolved. V gave up 3 bases and J gave up 4 bases, with 6 bases separating them. Germline V gene lookup returns CDR1 MGHDK and CDR2 SYGVNS. The CDR3 contains 12 residues. The CDR3 DNA reads TGTGCCAGCAGTGATCTAACCTATGGCTACACCTTC. Protein: CASSDLTYGYTF.

The V call is TRBV6-5, the J call TRBJ2-3; 8 bases match TRBD1. The CDR3 is 15 amino acids. Germline CDR1 reads MNHEY; CDR2 reads SVGAGI. The V segment lost 2 bases and the J segment 4 bases; nucleotides outside the gene matches: 5. CDR3 protein: CASSYAIQGADTQYF. In nucleotides, the CDR3 is TGTGCCAGCAGTTACGCCATACAGGGGGCAGATACGCAGTATTTT.